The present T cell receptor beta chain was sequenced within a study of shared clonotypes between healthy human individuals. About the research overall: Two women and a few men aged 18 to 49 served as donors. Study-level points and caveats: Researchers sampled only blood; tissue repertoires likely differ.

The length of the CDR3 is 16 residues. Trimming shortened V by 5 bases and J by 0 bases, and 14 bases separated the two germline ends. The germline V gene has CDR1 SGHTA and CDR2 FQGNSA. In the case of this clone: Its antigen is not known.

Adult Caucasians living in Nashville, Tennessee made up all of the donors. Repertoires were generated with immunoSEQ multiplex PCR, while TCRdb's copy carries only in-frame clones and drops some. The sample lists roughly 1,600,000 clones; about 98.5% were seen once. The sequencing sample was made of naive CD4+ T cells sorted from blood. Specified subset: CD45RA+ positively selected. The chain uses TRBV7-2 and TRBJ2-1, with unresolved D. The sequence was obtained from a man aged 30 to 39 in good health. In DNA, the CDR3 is TGTGCCAGCAGCCGTCATGTCCCTCGCTCCTACAATGAGCAGTTCTTC. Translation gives CASSRHVPRSYNEQFF. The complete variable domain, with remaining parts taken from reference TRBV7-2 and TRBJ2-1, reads GAGVSQSPSNKVTEKGKDVELRCDPISGHTALYWYRQSLGQGLEFLIYFQGNSAPDKSGLPSDRFSAERTGGSVSTLTIQRTQQEDSAVYLCASSRHVPRSYNEQFFGPGTRLTVL.